This T cell receptor beta chain was profiled in a study of beta chain features in type 1 diabetes. This clone has a handful of counts. As every portion of the isolated RNA was reverse transcribed, the sequencing read expressed TCRB transcripts. The method was immunoSEQ multiplex PCR; TCRdb's version includes in-frame clones alone and lacks a portion of them. The sample shows about 230,000 clones, around 10% of them seen only once. Losses at the gene ends were 3 bases for V and 3 bases for J; bases not matched to a gene: 7. The CDR3 loop spans 16 amino acids. CDR1 is KGHSH and CDR2 is LQKENI in the germline V gene.

The receptor was derived from a woman under 30 in good health. The gene calls are TRBV18 and TRBJ2-7; 11 nucleotides agree with TRBD1. Sequencing input: naive CD4+ T cells from blood. CDR3 nucleotide sequence: TGTGCCAGCTCACCCAACCTCGGGACAGGGGGCTACGAGCAGTACTTC. Protein sequence: CASSPNLGTGGYEQYF. Combining the CDR3 with reference TRBV18 and TRBJ2-7 gives the whole variable domain NAGVMQNPRHLVRRRGQEARLRCSPMKGHSHVYWYRQLPEEGLKFMVYLQKENIIDESGMPKERFSAEFPKEGPSILRIQQVVRGDSAAYFCASSPNLGTGGYEQYFGPGTRLTVT.